This entry concerns a single TCR beta chain. The germline V gene encodes CDR1 MDHEN and CDR2 SYDVKM. The CDR3 runs to 16 residues. Trimming removed 8 bases from V and 3 bases from J, with 20 bases in between. The record originates from a study of CD8 T cells in Susac syndrome. RNA, at 0.5 to 1 ug, was reverse transcribed with random hexamers. TCRdb itself ran the immunoSEQ multiplex PCR reads through MiXCR, one entry per CDR3 protein. In the table there are 250,000 to 300,000 distinct CDR3 sequences, about 82% of which are singletons. The sample was CD8+ T cells from PBMCs. The chain is built from TRBV28 and TRBJ2-4; D perhaps matches TRBD2 (6 bases). This clonotype originated in a human donor with multiple sclerosis. CDR3 sequence: CASGDAGRWDKNIQYF. In DNA form, the CDR3 reads TGTGCCAGCGGAGACGCGGGGAGGTGGGACAAAAACATTCAGTACTTC.